This note documents a single T cell receptor beta chain sequence. No cognate antigen has been identified for it. To determine HCMV serostatus, a commercial ELISA kit was used to detect HCMV-specific IgG in serum. Ficoll density gradient centrifugation was used to isolate peripheral blood mononuclear cells from blood. This sample is part of a study of T cells expressing NK-cell markers (dated by TCRdb to about 2020). Describing the broader study: TCR beta-chain repertoires were profiled in sorted CD3+CD56+NKG2C+, CD3+CD56+NKG2C- and CD3+CD56-NKG2C+ T-cell subsets from roughly eight donors. All eight donors whose samples were sequenced were randomly selected healthy volunteers, three of them men and five women. Among the eight sequenced donors, only one was HCMV-seronegative, while the other seven were HCMV-seropositive. The libraries were sequenced on Illumina HiSeq 2000/2500, MiSeq or NextSeq, producing 2 x 150 bp reads.

Overall study results and their limits: In six donors, the dominant CD3+CD56+NKG2C+ clonotypes were found to rank among the top 10 CD8+ clonotypes and to make up about 1.0-7.5% of CD8+ T cells. Those dominant clonotypes were again the most abundant among CD3+CD56-NKG2C+ cells in a handful of donors, at about 25-60.1%. Whether the expanded NKG2C-expressing T cell clones were specific for HCMV antigens was left unclear.

TCRdb names Illumina HiSeq 2000 as the instrument used. 5'RACE template switching, by which a universal primer site and unique molecular identifiers were added, was used to make TCR beta cDNA libraries. cDNA synthesis was primed from the TCR beta constant segment and was followed by two successive PCR amplification steps. On the authors' methods: MIGEC handled demultiplexing of the reads and grouping by UMI, while MiTCR was used to assemble and quantify clonotypes. To exclude erroneous sequences, only TCR cDNA sequences supported by at least two reads were retained. Downstream repertoire analysis used the tcR package, and clonotypes were matched across fractions by CDR3 nucleotide sequence plus V segment. VDJmatch was used to annotate antigen specificity against VDJdb, with one amino acid substitution allowed in CDR3. The reads underwent TCRdb reprocessing, giving one record for each CDR3 protein sequence and no DNA. TCRdb, not the authors, supplied the V and J calls. In this sample's table one finds about 430,000 distinct CDR3 sequences. The ten largest clones add up to approximately 1.5% of the sample.

From its cysteine to its phenylalanine, the CDR3 spans 13 amino acids. The nucleotide record is missing. The CDR1 and CDR2 encoded by the germline V gene are SQVTM and ANQGSEA. The sequence came from a woman aged 45 to 65 in good health. Donor details come from another sample of the same person, matched by shared clones. The specimen sequenced was blood T cells: a sorted CD56 or NKG2C T cell subset, CD4+ or CD8+ T cells, or bulk PBMC T cells (not recorded which). Recombination connected TRBV29-1 to TRBJ2-1; TCRdb designates TRBD1, a call that cannot be tested without DNA. The CDR3 is CSVGQGTYNEQFF.